This record covers a single TCR beta chain. Its matching antigen is unknown. The PCR used 60 Vbeta and 13 Jbeta primers. Produced via immunoSEQ multiplex PCR; TCRdb's table is partial and in-frame only. The sample yields roughly 190,000 clones, roughly four fifths seen once. This CDR3 has 16 amino acids. Germline CDR1 reads SGHTA; CDR2 reads FQGNSA. Trimming removed 4 bases from V and 4 bases from J; junction bases left unmatched: 7. The data originate from a study of cytomegalovirus exposure and HLA in healthy donors. Notes on the study in general: Per a prior analysis, the majority of TCR beta V segments were productive roughly 87% or roughly 30% of the time.

The chain is built from TRBV7-2 and TRBJ2-1, with 10 bases lining up with TRBD2. The specimen sequenced was PBMCs. The sequence came from a woman under 30 in good health and CMV-seronegative. The CDR3 nucleotides are TGTGCCAGCAGCTGGGGGTCTAGCGGGAGATACAATGAGCAGTTCTTC. Its protein is CASSWGSSGRYNEQFF.